This T cell receptor (beta chain) was sequenced for a study of T cell repertoires in cytomegalovirus infection. Germline CDR1 MDHEN, CDR2 SYDVKM. The CDR3 length is 19 residues. Trimming left V 2 bases short and J 2 bases short, with 19 bases between. One entry per CDR3 protein results from TCRdb running MiXCR on the reads. Among about 310,000 distinct CDR3 sequences listed, about 9.2% were seen once. The clonotype originates from a human donor in good health (CMV status not recorded). Some clones in this sample may be carry-over from other donors' samples. J is TRBJ2-6 and V is TRBV28; D gene ambiguous. The sample taken for sequencing was PBMCs. CDR3 amino acids: CASSLNTNSLFAGANVLTF. The CDR3 DNA is TGTGCCAGCAGTTTAAACACCAACTCTCTTTTTGCTGGGGCCAACGTCCTGACTTTC.